This record covers a single TCR beta chain. Its antigen is unknown. The genes and germline here are from mouse. Coverage ceases 1 residue before the CDR3 finishes, and the germline J gene fills in the end. CDR3 sequences, V/J genes, frequencies and template counts came from survey-depth TCRbeta sequencing. Clones were sequenced by immunoSEQ multiplex PCR, and TCRdb holds only the in-frame ones, with some missing. The top ten hold around a fifth of the sample, which has about 4,900 clones, approximately 50% seen once. The V gene lost 4 bases and the J gene lost 0 bases, with 6 bases spanning the gap. Germline lookup yields CDR1 KGHPV and CDR2 FQNQEV (reference sequence). There are 14 residues in the CDR3. These data belong to a study of tissue T cells after allogeneic stem cell transplantation. Time point reported: mouse harvest day 14 after allogeneic transplant. Each mouse received 10^7 T-cell-depleted marrow cells plus 10^6 splenic CD5+ T cells by tail vein.

Study conclusions and caveats: The patient cohort was small and clinically heterogeneous, with limited sampling depth.

The sequencing sample was made of gut tissue. V and J are TRBV26 and TRBJ1-4; D ambiguous. The TCR was taken from a female BALB/c mouse given C57BL/6 T cells with graft-versus-host disease after an allogeneic hematopoietic cell transplant. The DNA read from the CDR3 is TGTGCCAGCAGTCGAGGCGTTTCCAACGAAAGATTATTT. Residues: CASSRGVSNERLF. The CDR3 reads in full as CASSRGVSNERLFF.